This TCR beta chain originates from a study of T cells in Graves' hyperthyroidism and ophthalmopathy. V dropped 1 base and J dropped 0 bases, with 6 bases sitting between them. CDR1 SNHLY and CDR2 FYNNEI come from the germline V gene. The CDR3 runs 14 residues. Findings of the study overall: In the blood, most expanded thyroid clonotypes above 0.001 appeared as well.

TCR beta CDR3 regions were amplified from RNA. First-round RT-PCR targeting the TCR CDR3 was performed with the HTBI primer set. A single record per CDR3 protein comes from TCRdb applying MiXCR to the multiplex PCR reads. The profile shows fewer than 500,000 distinct CDR3 sequences, about 14% of them singletons. This clonotype was counted at least ten times. The antigen is not known. The receptor was isolated from a woman aged 25-40 years with Graves' ophthalmopathy. The rearrangement uses TRBV2 and TRBJ1-2; no clear D gene. The sequenced material came from blood. In DNA form, the CDR3 reads TGTGCCAGCAGTGAAGTCCCGGCTAACTATGGCTACACCTTC. Protein sequence: CASSEVPANYGYTF.